This paragraph covers one TCR beta chain sequence. The antigen this receptor binds is unknown. Base qualities are not recorded, but no much larger clone differs from it by a single base. Cut back by 1 base and 2 bases, the V and J ends lie 17 bases apart. The CDR3, from cysteine to phenylalanine, totals 17 residues. Of all the DNA, just the CDR3 is kept, 51 bases in frame from base 1. The germline V gene yields LGHNA for CDR1 and YSLEER for CDR2. The sample originates from a study of cytomegalovirus exposure and HLA in healthy donors (dated by TCRdb to 2016 to 2017). In terms of the full investigation: An earlier analysis of 587 of the donors reported 250 to 350 Gb of sequence data and 117 million unique TCR beta sequences from about 200 million T cells. The study combined high-throughput TCR immunosequencing, statistical association of individual TCRs with disease status, and machine learning to predict cytomegalovirus infection status. A later analysis re-examined previously published TCR beta repertoires from 600 to 700 donors and added high-resolution HLA genotyping to investigate patterns of TCR occurrence. Across under 500 genotyped donors of the cohort, an average of about 240,000 unique TCR beta nucleotide sequences per donor were sequenced, and roughly a sixth of those sequences were non-productive. The study used immunosequencing to profile the T cell repertoires of 670 or so subjects and linked those repertoires to cytomegalovirus serostatus. Every repertoire in the discovery cohort had been generated on one and the same sequencing platform. An earlier analysis of some 600 of the donors applied high-throughput TCR beta sequencing to assess whether each TCR beta V gene segment acted as functional or pseudogenic. The number of donors typed differed by locus, with about 629-630 for A, B, C, DRB1 and DQB1, more than 500 for DQA1, approximately 570 for DPA1, and approximately 470 for DPB1. Approximately 310 gigabases of sequencing data and tens of millions of unique TCR sequences were included in an early release covering about 620 HLA-typed donors. The study aimed to test whether cataloging public T cell receptors could reveal signatures of past pathogen exposure. Rather than using new phenotypic data, the later analysis identified candidate immune exposures from TCR beta sequences and from how often those sequences occurred across donors. Donor age, sex, ethnicity and CMV serostatus were compiled together with the repertoire data. The genetic ancestry cluster associated with self-reported Caucasian donors included about 84% of the 350 to 500 genotyped donors. In addition to the first cohort of roughly 670 subjects, a separate validation cohort of 130 or so different subjects was used. Because of strong linkage in the cohort, 5 or 6 DR-DQ haplotypes were treated as single units for association and clustering. A later genetic analysis took genome-wide SNP genotypes for about 55% of the 666 donors and used that subset as a discovery cohort. HLA typing included class I and class II loci at four-digit resolution. Results and caveats for the whole study, not just this receptor: A later genetic analysis associated a missense DCLRE1C variant with V-gene and J-gene trimming of TCR beta chains, and an independent cohort replicated the association. Specific HLA alleles were associated with some 15,000 TCR beta sequences at a false discovery rate of 0.05 in a later analysis. Cytomegalovirus status was reported to be diagnosed by the classifier with high specificity and sensitivity in both the original and validation cohorts. In an earlier analysis of about 540 of the donors, most TCR beta V segments were observed in productive rearrangements about 87% or about 30% of the time, broadly matching IMGT annotations. Linkage disequilibrium might explain the correlated functional status among segregating V segments, but an unknown experimental factor could not be ruled out. Because HLA typing was missing for some donors at each locus, association tests included only the typed subset. Strong co-occurrence of HLA alleles, especially DR and DQ, made assigning TCR associations to individual alleles difficult. It was suggested by the authors that the approach could potentially be generalized to other disease states and immunological phenotypes. According to a later analysis, parvovirus B19, influenza, CMV and Epstein-Barr virus appeared linked to several top co-occurrence clusters. The only immune exposure information available for the cohort was CMV serostatus. According to a later analysis, most CMV-associated TCR beta chains appeared to be HLA-restricted, and the HLA associations seemed to be driven largely by CMV exposure. Because the 87-base-pair reads could not distinguish some IMGT-functional V segments, including TRBV6-2 and TRBV6-3, those segments were excluded. The cohort was sequenced for TCR beta chains only, and without alpha or paired-chain data the features that could be detected were limited. About 17 rarely observed V segments, including chromosome 9 orphons, were excluded from the earlier analysis of several hundred of the donors because counts were too low. According to a later analysis, TCR association rates differed among HLA loci, with DRB1 alleles showing the most associated TCRs and HLA-C alleles showing the fewest. In vitro tests confirmed that a few of the cytomegalovirus-associated TCR beta chains recognize cytomegalovirus antigens. In a later analysis, HLA-associated TCR beta chains showed more clonal expansion and lower generation probabilities than non-associated chains that were equally common. The sequencing pipeline was judged likely to have produced a cluster of highly shared sequence variants as a technical artifact. The presence/absence analyses assumed that sequencing depth was roughly uniform across donors, and that assumption may not be true. Most TCR sequences were observed very rarely across donors, whereas some public TCRs were present in many individuals. A total of roughly 160 TCR beta chains were listed by the study as associated with cytomegalovirus. A further reported finding was that TCR beta sequences accurately predicted the HLA-A and HLA-B alleles for most subjects in the first cohort. A later genetic analysis reported fewer N-insertions in productive TCRs among donors in an Asian-associated ancestry cluster than the roughly 670-donor mean.

Receptor amplification or capture employed the immunoSEQ multiplex PCR assay. For the multiplex PCR, a mixture combining 60 forward primers for TCR Vbeta segments and 13 reverse primers for TCR Jbeta segments was used. The CDR3 region of rearranged TCR beta genes was amplified from genomic DNA with a multiplex PCR assay. On the Illumina HiSeq System, the amplified TCR beta libraries were sequenced as 87-base-pair reads. The source study handled its data this way. In a later analysis, 77 million or so unique TCR beta chains were counted across the approximately 640 repertoires, and around 11 million of these chains were shared by at least two donors. A nearest-neighbor algorithm error-corrected the raw reads and collapsed the reads into unique sequences, merging closely related sequences to remove PCR and sequencing errors. V, D and J gene segments were assigned by aligning CDR3 sequences to IMGT reference sequences. Each retained sequence needed at least a six-nucleotide match to both a V gene segment and a J gene segment. A rearrangement was called productive if the CDR3 had no stop codons and remained in frame with V and J, and every other rearrangement was called non-productive. Following IMGT convention, CDR3 was defined as the stretch from the second conserved V-encoded cysteine up to the conserved J-encoded phenylalanine. Sequences without an unambiguous match to a single V gene segment were excluded from the earlier analysis of almost 600 of the donors. In an earlier analysis of approximately 590 of the donors, V segments were called functional above 56.7% productive rearrangements and were called segregating when the between-donor standard deviation exceeded 5%. To diagnose cytomegalovirus status from the catalog of TCR beta chain sequences, a statistical classification framework was built. V and J gene assignment, in a later analysis, came from comparing TCR nucleotide sequences with IMGT/GENE-DB human TR gene sequences. In a later analysis, CDR3 sequences and most-parsimonious VDJ recombination scenarios were assigned using the TCRdist pipeline. In a later analysis, each TCR beta chain was defined by its CDR3 amino acid sequence together with its V-gene family, and reads lacking a unique V-gene family were excluded. As a way to deal with suspected cross-contamination and a sequencing artifact, a later analysis dropped over 550 nucleotide sequences that were highly shared and had low generation probability. A later analysis calculated a clonal expansion index for each public chain from normalized within-repertoire ranks of inferred template counts. In a later analysis, generation probabilities were computed with a VDJ recombination model fitted to out-of-frame rearrangements, and the resulting probabilities were checked against IGoR. In a later analysis, hypergeometric tests were used to score TCR-TCR, TCR-HLA and TCR-CMV co-occurrence, with a repertoire-size bias correction applied to TCR pairs. In a later analysis, false discovery rates were estimated by permuting HLA or CMV assignments 20 times. In a later analysis, co-occurring TCRs were grouped with DBSCAN, and TCRdist sequence similarity was added when clustering was performed within HLA-allele-positive subsets. Co-occurrence clustering excluded repertoires with fewer than 30,000 or more than 120,000 public chains, plus five with anomalous nucleotide sharing. The table comes from immuneACCESS by way of TCRdb, which keeps in-frame sequences with V and J called. Part of the clones is missing from these tables; in studies checked, under half for an unresolved V gene and the rest for unknown reasons. The V and J calls and the clone size are those of that table, but D and trimming were determined from the DNA. For this sample the table gives approximately 100,000 clones, of which approximately 72% were detected only once. The ten top clones hold around 14% of the sample.

The cohort consisted of 666 healthy bone marrow donors. Cohort members were all nominally healthy when sampled, although unrecorded immune exposures were likely present. The donor tested CMV seropositive, placing the donor among the 290 or so seropositive members of the cohort. A peripheral blood sample was provided by each donor, and peripheral blood mononuclear cells were used for TCR beta sequencing. Genomic DNA was extracted from the blood cell samples with the Qiagen DNeasy Blood Extraction Kit. The sample was PBMCs. The clonotype comes from a male donor in good health and CMV-seropositive. The chain employs TRBV4-3 and TRBJ2-5; TRBD2 is perhaps the D gene, given 6 matching bases. The CDR3 reads CASSQVTAGQGQETQYF. Here is the DNA: TGCGCCAGCAGCCAAGTGACCGCGGGGCAGGGACAAGAGACCCAGTACTTC.